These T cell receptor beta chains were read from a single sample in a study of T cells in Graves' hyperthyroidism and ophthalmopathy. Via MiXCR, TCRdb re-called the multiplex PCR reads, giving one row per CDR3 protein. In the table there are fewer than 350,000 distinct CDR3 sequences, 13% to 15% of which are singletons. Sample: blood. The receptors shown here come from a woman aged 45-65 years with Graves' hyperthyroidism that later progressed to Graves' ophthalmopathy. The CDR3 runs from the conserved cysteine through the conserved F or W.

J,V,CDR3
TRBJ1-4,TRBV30,CAWNAGRETEKLFF
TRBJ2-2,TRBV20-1,CSASLLAGGTGELFF
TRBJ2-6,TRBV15,CATSRNRESGANVLTF
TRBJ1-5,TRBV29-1,CSVEGPGNQPQHF
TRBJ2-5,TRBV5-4,CASSLGQPNLGTQYF
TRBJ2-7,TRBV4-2,CASSQDGHLSYEQYF
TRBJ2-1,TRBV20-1,CSATQFPGRHKSMDFNEQFF
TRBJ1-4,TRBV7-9,CASSPSGGINEKLFF
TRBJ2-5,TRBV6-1,CAGVGSGGPGTQYF
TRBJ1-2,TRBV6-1,CASSESSSYGYTF
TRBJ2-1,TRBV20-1,CSARRTSGRAGSYNEQFF
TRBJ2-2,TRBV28,CASSSQGRVPGELFF
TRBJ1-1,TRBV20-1,CRPGVWGTEAFF
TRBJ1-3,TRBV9,CASSVSPLQGQRISGNTIYF
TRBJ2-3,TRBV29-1,CSVQEYRAHLTDTQYF
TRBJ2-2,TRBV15,CATSRDAGPSNTGELFF
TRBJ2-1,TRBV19,CASSQNRGLVSHEQFF
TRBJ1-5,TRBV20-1,CSARWGSDQPQHF
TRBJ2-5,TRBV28,CASSRFPTSGPQETQYF
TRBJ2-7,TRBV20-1,CSAAGGRAHPGEQYF
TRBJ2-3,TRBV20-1,CSARDPKSTATDTQYF
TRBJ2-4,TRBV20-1,CSAGSGTTRYGGKNIQYF
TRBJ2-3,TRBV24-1,CATGGLGTDTQYF
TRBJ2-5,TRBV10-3,CAISEGRQETQYF
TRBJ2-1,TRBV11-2,CASSLDQGPHNEQFF
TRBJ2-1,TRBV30,CAWNPQGVNEQFF
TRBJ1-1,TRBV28,CASSTPGWGGGNTEAFF
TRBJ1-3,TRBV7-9,CASSLGTVNTIYF
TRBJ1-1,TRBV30,CAWRARLHTEAFF